These 22 T cell receptor beta chains originate from one sample sequenced in a study. TCRdb analysed the RT-PCR reads with MiXCR anew, one entry per CDR3 protein. Among more than 550,000 distinct CDR3 sequences listed, 11% to 15% were seen once. Sequencing was done on a sample of memory CD4+ T cells from blood. These TCRs come from a female donor in good health, serving as a healthy control.

This clonotype was detected only a few times. The chain uses TRBV5-1 and TRBJ2-5, with 7 bases aligning to TRBD2. V was pared by 3 bases and J by 4 bases, with 9 bases of the junction left unmatched. The germline CDR1 and CDR2 sequences are SGHRS and YFSETQ. The CDR3 consists of 15 residues. CDR3 nucleotide sequence: TGCGCCAGCAGCTGGGAGGGGAGGGCCCGAGAGACCCAGTACTTC. Protein product: CASSWEGRARETQYF.

This clonotype was seen a few times. The chain couples TRBV19 to TRBJ2-1; 8 positions agree with TRBD2. Germline V gene data show CDR1 as LNHDA and CDR2 as SQIVND (reference sequence). V lost 3 bases, J lost 5 bases, and 6 bases stayed unmatched. This CDR3 contains 15 residues. As DNA, the CDR3 is TGTGCCAGTAGTATGAGCGGGAGTGGTGACAATGAGCAGTTCTTC. Translated: CASSMSGSGDNEQFF.

This clonotype came up a few times. The chain combines TRBV3-1 with TRBJ1-1; D might be TRBD1 (5 bases). Germline CDR1 is LGHDT and CDR2 is YNNKEL (reference sequence). V was shortened by 0 bases and J by 0 bases, with 14 bases between the two germline ends. The CDR3 contains 17 residues. The CDR3 protein is CASSQDRGLGVNTEAFF. CDR3 coding DNA: TGTGCCAGCAGCCAAGATAGGGGTCTGGGGGTGAACACTGAAGCTTTCTTT.

This clonotype has ten or more counts. The CDR3 bases are TGTGCCAGCAGCTCTCGTCGGACTAGCGGGAGGTCCTACAATGAGCAGTTCTTC. It specifies CASSSRRTSGRSYNEQFF. The rearrangement uses TRBV7-2 and TRBJ2-1, with 14 bases fitting TRBD2. CDR1 is SGHTA and CDR2 is FQGNSA in the germline V gene. The CDR3 totals 18 residues. J lost 1 base, V lost 4 bases, and 6 bases had no gene match. The whole variable domain, remainder taken from reference TRBV7-2 and TRBJ2-1, is GAGVSQSPSNKVTEKGKDVELRCDPISGHTALYWYRQSLGQGLEFLIYFQGNSAPDKSGLPSDRFSAERTGGSVSTLTIQRTQQEDSAVYLCASSSRRTSGRSYNEQFFGPGTRLTVL.

In this sample, this clonotype turned up many times. The J gene is TRBJ2-2, the V gene TRBV12-3 or TRBV12-4; the D is unclear. There are 12 residues in the CDR3. V was shortened by 7 bases and J by 7 bases, with 10 bases between the two germline ends. For the CDR3, the DNA is TGTGCCAGCATCAGGATGGGCGGGGAGCTGTTTTTT. Translation gives CASIRMGGELFF.

This clonotype was found many times. The chain joins TRBV27 to TRBJ2-1; 10 bases are a match to TRBD2. The length of the CDR3 is 15 residues. Trimming at V came to 3 bases and at J to 5 bases, leaving 4 bases not matched to a gene. Germline V gives CDR1 MNHEY, CDR2 SMNVEV (reference sequence). The CDR3 DNA sequence: TGTGCCAGCAGTTTCAGGACTAGCGGACACAATGAGCAGTTCTTC. Protein product: CASSFRTSGHNEQFF.

At least ten counts were recorded for this clonotype. V gene TRBV5-1 combines with J gene TRBJ2-7, with TRBD1 matching over 9 bases. The J segment lost 3 bases and the V segment lost 5 bases, leaving 3 bases of the junction unmatched. This CDR3 spans 13 amino acids. CDR1 is SGHRS, CDR2 YFSETQ, per germline. This CDR3 is CASRRQGGYEQYF. CDR3 nucleotides: TGCGCCAGCAGGAGACAGGGGGGCTACGAGCAGTACTTC.

This sequence joins TRBV7-2 and TRBJ1-1; TRBD1 is a possible D gene (5 bases). The CDR3 extends over 15 amino acids. CDR1 SGHTA and CDR2 FQGNSA come from the germline V gene. With 1 base removed from V and 2 bases from J, the gap between germline ends came to 11 bases. In DNA, the CDR3 is TGTGCCAGCAGCTTAGGAGCAGGGAAAAACACTGAAGCTTTCTTT. Its protein is CASSLGAGKNTEAFF.

The J gene is TRBJ1-5, the V gene TRBV12-3 or TRBV12-4; 8 bases agree with TRBD1. The CDR3 loop spans 14 amino acids. The junction had 6 bases not matched to a gene; V was cut back by 5 bases and J by 6 bases. CDR3 in amino acids: CASSPGQGAQPQHF. The CDR3 nucleotides read TGTGCCAGCAGTCCAGGACAGGGCGCTCAGCCCCAGCATTTT.

This clonotype has a count of ten or more. The rearrangement uses TRBV20-1 and TRBJ1-1, with D unresolved. The CDR3 loop spans 15 amino acids. The germline CDR1 and CDR2 sequences are DFQATT and SNEGSKA (reference sequence). The V end was cut by 3 bases, the J end by 0 bases, with 14 bases between. This chain's CDR3 is CSASSVGRLNTEAFF. The DNA of the CDR3 is TGCAGTGCTAGTAGTGTAGGCAGGCTGAACACTGAAGCTTTCTTT.

This clonotype occurred once. This chain links TRBV30 with TRBJ2-5; a possible D gene is TRBD2 (6 bases). V lost 3 bases and J lost 4, with 15 bases in between. Germline CDR1 and CDR2: GTSNPN and SVGIG (reference sequence). The length of the CDR3 is 14 residues. The CDR3 sequence is CAWSLARGGETQYF. CDR3 DNA: TGTGCCTGGAGCCTAGCGAGAGGAGGAGAGACCCAGTACTTC.

This clonotype has more than one count but fewer than ten. The gene calls are TRBV12-3 or TRBV12-4 and TRBJ1-3; D not certain. The CDR3 contains 13 residues. V lost 9 bases and J lost 0, with 9 bases in between. This chain's CDR3 is CASTVASGNTIYF. Written as DNA, the CDR3 is TGTGCCAGTACGGTGGCCTCTGGAAACACCATATATTTT.

The chain couples TRBV7-2 to TRBJ2-2, with TRBD1 matching 8 bases. V was pared by 1 base and J by 6 bases, with 4 bases of the junction left unmatched. The CDR3 extends over 15 amino acids. The germline gives CDR1 SGHTA, CDR2 FQGNSA. The CDR3 spells CASSLGPTGAGELFF. CDR3 nucleotides: TGTGCCAGCAGCTTAGGGCCGACAGGGGCCGGGGAGCTGTTTTTT. Using reference TRBV7-2 and TRBJ2-2 for the parts outside the CDR3, the full variable domain is GAGVSQSPSNKVTEKGKDVELRCDPISGHTALYWYRQSLGQGLEFLIYFQGNSAPDKSGLPSDRFSAERTGGSVSTLTIQRTQQEDSAVYLCASSLGPTGAGELFFGEGSRLTVL.

V and J are TRBV7-3 and TRBJ2-2; TRBD1 matches 7 bases. Unmatched junction bases numbered 8, after V lost 1 base and J lost 0 bases. This CDR3 has 18 residues. The germline CDR1 and CDR2 sequences are SGHTA and FQGTGA. CDR3 DNA sequence: TGTGCCAGCAGCTTAAGCCCCGCAGGGGGATCGAACACCGGGGAGCTGTTTTTT. Its protein is CASSLSPAGGSNTGELFF.

A few counts support this clonotype. One end of the junction fails to match germline, which may point to a read error. V gene TRBV3-1 combines with J gene TRBJ1-1; D is uncertain. CDR1 and CDR2 (germline): LGHDT, YNNKEL (reference sequence). The CDR3 consists of 12 residues. The CDR3 DNA reads as TGTGCCAGCAGCCAAGATGTACGGCGGCGGGTCTTT. It yields the protein CASSQDVRRRVF.

The rearrangement joins TRBV5-1 to TRBJ2-3; a weak D match, TRBD2 (7 bases). Trimming took off 0 bases at V and 7 bases at J, with 18 bases between the two ends. In germline, CDR1 is SGHRS, CDR2 YFSETQ. This CDR3 has 16 amino acids. The CDR3 is CASSLAGGAGSHTQYF. CDR3 in DNA: TGCGCCAGCAGCTTGGCTGGGGGGGCCGGATCGCATACGCAGTATTTT. The whole variable domain, remainder taken from reference TRBV5-1 and TRBJ2-3, is KAGVTQTPRYLIKTRGQQVTLSCSPISGHRSVSWYQQTPGQGLQFLFEYFSETQRNKGNFPGRFSGRQFSNSRSEMNVSTLELGDSALYLCASSLAGGAGSHTQYFGPGTRLTVL.

This clonotype was counted many times. The rearrangement links TRBV7-2 to TRBJ2-3; D is unresolved. The ends were cut back, 2 bases at V and 6 bases at J, with 12 bases in the middle. This CDR3 comprises 14 residues. Germline V gene lookup returns CDR1 SGHTA and CDR2 FQGNSA. The CDR3 sequence is CASSLLLAADTQYF. CDR3 DNA sequence: TGTGCCAGCAGCTTACTATTAGCAGCCGATACGCAGTATTTT.

Comment on this clonotype: Possible read error: a much larger clone is one base away. V usage is TRBV7-8 and J usage is TRBJ2-7; 10 nucleotides agree with TRBD1. The CDR3 extends over 16 amino acids. CDR1 and CDR2 from the germline V gene are SGHVS and FQNEAQ. CDR3 region: CSSSYRSGTGAYEQYF. In DNA, the CDR3 is TGTTCCAGCAGCTACCGTTCCGGGACAGGGGCGTACGAGCAGTACTTC.

The chain couples TRBV20-1 to TRBJ2-3; D could derive from TRBD1 or TRBD2 (7 bases each). The CDR3 is made up of 14 amino acids. Germline CDR1 and CDR2: DFQATT and SNEGSKA (reference sequence). V was pared by 6 bases and J by 5 bases, with 18 bases between. This chain's CDR3 is CSAGGGQRGDTQYF. The CDR3 DNA reads TGCAGTGCGGGAGGGGGACAGAGAGGAGATACGCAGTATTTT.

Worth noting for this clonotype: A much larger clone differs from this one at a single base, so this may be a read error. This chain joins TRBV6-6 and TRBJ1-2; D perhaps matches TRBD1 (6 bases). The V gene's germline CDR1 is MNHNY and CDR2 SVGAGI (reference sequence). With 2 bases removed from V and 7 bases from J, the gap between germline ends came to 11 bases. This CDR3 contains 13 residues. CDR3 DNA: TGTGCCAGCAGTTACGGGGGGGCGGCTGGCTACACCTTC. It yields the protein CASSYGGAAGYTF.

In this sample, this clonotype turned up many times. This chain connects TRBV3-1 to TRBJ1-2; weak D call: TRBD1 (5 bases). The CDR3 totals 14 residues. Germline CDR1 is LGHDT and CDR2 is YNNKEL (reference sequence). Trimming took 4 bases from V and 6 from J, leaving 15 bases between them. CDR3 nucleotides: TGTGCCAGCAGCCGAATCACCGCAGGGCATGGCTACACCTTC. It is translated as CASSRITAGHGYTF.

The chain has TRBV11-2 and TRBJ1-1; tentatively, D is TRBD1 (5 bases). Trimming cost V 1 base and J 1 base, with 10 bases left between them. CDR1 is SGHAT, CDR2 FQNNGV, per germline. The CDR3 loop spans 15 amino acids. The DNA for the CDR3 is TGTGCCAGCAGCTTAGGGGGGGGGACGAACACTGAAGCTTTCTTT. Protein sequence: CASSLGGGTNTEAFF.